Following are 18 T cell receptor beta chains from one sample sequenced in a study of cytomegalovirus exposure and HLA in healthy donors. The PCR had 60 Vbeta and 13 Jbeta primers. Only in-frame clones appear in the TCRdb table, and some are missing; sequencing was by immunoSEQ multiplex PCR. The sample data list 31,000 or so clones. Sequencing was performed on PBMCs. Receptors originate from a female donor in good health and CMV-seronegative.

The J gene is TRBJ2-3, the V gene TRBV29-1; 12 bases are a match to TRBD2. This CDR3 region has 19 residues. V shed 4 bases and J 2 bases; nucleotides not matched to a gene: 16. The V gene's germline CDR1 is SQVTM and CDR2 ANQGSEA. Here the CDR3 DNA reads TGCAGCGTTGCCAGGGACCTAGCGGGGGGGCATGATTCCACAGATACGCAGTATTTT. Translated: CSVARDLAGGHDSTDTQYF.

The rearrangement joins TRBV6-5 to TRBJ1-1; no firm D call. The V end was cut by 6 bases, the J end by 0 bases, with 11 bases between. Germline V gives CDR1 MNHEY, CDR2 SVGAGI. The CDR3 runs 14 residues. The DNA of the CDR3 is TGTGCCAGCAGATCGGGCGGGTTGAACACTGAAGCTTTCTTT. Its protein product is CASRSGGLNTEAFF.

This chain links TRBV27 with TRBJ1-5, with 7 bases that match TRBD1. The length of the CDR3 is 13 residues. The V segment lost 3 bases and the J segment 5 bases; nucleotides outside the gene matches: 1. CDR1 and CDR2 from the germline V gene are MNHEY and SMNVEV (reference sequence). CDR3 bases: TGTGCCAGCAGTTTGACAGGGCATCAGCCCCAGCATTTT. It specifies CASSLTGHQPQHF.

This chain connects TRBV4-2 to TRBJ2-1; D is perhaps TRBD1 (5 bases). The CDR3 contains 17 residues. V dropped 3 bases and J dropped 0 bases, with 15 bases sitting between them. Germline CDR1 reads LGHNA; CDR2 reads YNFKEQ. For the CDR3, the DNA is TGTGCCAGCAGCCAGCCAACAGGCGCAAGCTCCTACAATGAGCAGTTCTTC. Its protein product is CASSQPTGASSYNEQFF.

This chain joins TRBV7-9 and TRBJ1-1; 8 nucleotides align to TRBD1. Germline CDR1 reads SEHNR; CDR2 reads FQNEAQ (reference sequence). The CDR3 sequence is 15 residues long. V lost 5 bases to trimming and J lost 8 bases; unmatched junction nucleotides: 13. The CDR3 here is CASSPYEDRATEAFF. Written as DNA, the CDR3 is TGTGCCAGCAGCCCATATGAGGACAGGGCAACGGAAGCTTTCTTT.

The chain employs TRBV19 and TRBJ1-2; D might be TRBD1 (5 bases). V was cut by 2 bases and J by 5 bases, with 12 bases left in between. Germline CDR1 reads LNHDA; CDR2 reads SQIVND (reference sequence). The CDR3 has 14 amino acids. Here the CDR3 reads CASSILGASYGYTF. The DNA of the CDR3 is TGTGCCAGTAGTATACTTGGGGCGTCTTATGGCTACACCTTC.

The genes are TRBV30 and TRBJ1-1; no definite D call. Per germline, CDR1 GTSNPN and CDR2 SVGIG (reference sequence). The CDR3 is made up of 13 amino acids. V was cut by 0 bases and J by 3 bases, with 8 bases left in between. The CDR3 loop is CAWSVRGDTEAFF. DNA of the CDR3: TGTGCCTGGAGTGTACGGGGAGACACTGAAGCTTTCTTT.

The chain combines TRBV27 with TRBJ2-5; the match to TRBD1 covers 7 bases. The CDR3 consists of 17 residues. From germline, CDR1 is MNHEY and CDR2 SMNVEV (reference sequence). V gave up 5 bases and J gave up 5 bases; unmatched junction bases: 17. This CDR3 reads CASSPPGQYFRWETQYF. In DNA form, the CDR3 reads TGTGCCAGCAGTCCCCCGGGACAGTATTTTAGGTGGGAGACCCAGTACTTC.

The chain employs TRBV7-6 and TRBJ2-2; the D gene is possibly TRBD1 (6 bases). V was shortened by 5 bases and J by 5 bases, with 15 bases between the two germline ends. Germline assignment: CDR1 SGHVS and CDR2 FNYEAQ. The CDR3 loop spans 15 amino acids. This CDR3 reads CASSKPGHATGELFF. As DNA, the CDR3 is TGTGCCAGCAGCAAGCCGGGACACGCGACCGGGGAGCTGTTTTTT. The full variable domain, completed using reference TRBV7-6 and TRBJ2-2, is GAGVSQSPRYKVTKRGQDVALRCDPISGHVSLYWYRQALGQGPEFLTYFNYEAQQDKSGLPNDRFSAERPEGSISTLTIQRTEQRDSAMYRCASSKPGHATGELFFGEGSRLTVL.

This chain connects TRBV14 to TRBJ2-3; the match to TRBD1 covers 10 bases. Germline V CDR1 and CDR2: SGHDN, FVKESK. The CDR3 length is 16 residues. V trimming: 2 bases; J trimming: 6 bases; junction bases outside the gene matches: 8. CDR3 sequence: CASSQHLTGGADTQYF. In nucleotides, the CDR3 is TGTGCCAGCAGCCAACACTTGACAGGGGGCGCGGATACGCAGTATTTT.

V usage is TRBV5-4 and J usage is TRBJ1-6; TRBD1 matches 7 bases. The junction had 5 bases not matched to a gene; V was cut back by 4 bases and J by 4 bases. CDR3 length: 15 residues. Germline CDR1 is SGHNT and CDR2 is YYREEE (reference sequence). The CDR3 bases are TGTGCCAGCAGCCGGGGGGGACAGTATAATTCACCCCTCCACTTT. This translates into CASSRGGQYNSPLHF.

The chain is built from TRBV10-3 and TRBJ2-1; D not certain. V lost 4 bases to trimming and J lost 5 bases, with 9 bases between them. The germline V gene has CDR1 ENHRY and CDR2 SYGVKD. The CDR3 is 13 amino acids. The CDR3 DNA sequence: TGTGCCATCAGTGGCTTCCGAGACAATGAGCAGTTCTTC. Translated: CAISGFRDNEQFF.

The chain links TRBV18 to TRBJ2-1; D perhaps matches TRBD1 (5 bases). Germline CDR1 is KGHSH and CDR2 is LQKENI. The CDR3 extends over 15 amino acids. The V gene lost 6 bases and the J gene lost 0 bases, with 12 bases spanning the gap. As DNA, the CDR3 is TGTGCCAGCTCTACCAGGGATAGCTCCTACAATGAGCAGTTCTTC. As protein: CASSTRDSSYNEQFF.

The genes are TRBV9 and TRBJ1-3; D unresolved. This CDR3 is 15 amino acids long. Looked up from germline, CDR1 is SGDLS and CDR2 is YYNGEE. The V and J ends lost 4 bases and 0 bases respectively, with 11 bases between them. The CDR3 DNA reads TGTGCCAGCAGCCTAGACATTCGCTCTGGAAACACCATATATTTT. Its translation is CASSLDIRSGNTIYF.

The J gene is TRBJ2-5, the V gene TRBV6-5; D is perhaps TRBD1 (5 bases). This CDR3 comprises 15 residues. V was pared by 0 bases and J by 3 bases, with 11 bases between. The germline gives CDR1 MNHEY, CDR2 SVGAGI. This CDR3 is CASSYSSAGKETQYF. CDR3 nucleotides: TGTGCCAGCAGTTACTCGTCGGCAGGGAAAGAGACCCAGTACTTC.

This rearrangement joins TRBV5-8 to TRBJ1-3, with 7 bases matching TRBD1. V gave up 4 bases and J gave up 8 bases; unmatched junction bases: 12. Germline lookup yields CDR1 SGHTS and CDR2 YDEGEE. The CDR3 runs to 15 residues. CDR3 coding DNA: TGTGCCAGCAGCCTCAGACAGGGCAATGGGGACACCATATATTTT. It encodes CASSLRQGNGDTIYF.

The chain employs TRBV6-5 and TRBJ2-7; D is uncertain. The germline gives CDR1 MNHEY, CDR2 SVGAGI. Between the trimmed V and J ends, which lost 6 bases and 4 bases, there was a span of 10 bases. This CDR3 has 12 residues. CDR3 nucleotide sequence: TGTGCCAGCAGCAGGAATCTTTACGAGCAGTACTTC. Amino acids: CASSRNLYEQYF.

CDR3 coding DNA: TGTGCCAGCAGCCTTGCTGCTAGCTCACGCTCCTACGAGCAGTACTTC. It translates to CASSLAASSRSYEQYF. This chain links TRBV5-5 with TRBJ2-7, with D maybe TRBD2 (5 bases). The germline V gene encodes CDR1 SGHKS and CDR2 YYEKEE (reference sequence). The CDR3 length is 16 residues. V was trimmed by 4 bases and J by 0 bases, leaving 17 bases between them.